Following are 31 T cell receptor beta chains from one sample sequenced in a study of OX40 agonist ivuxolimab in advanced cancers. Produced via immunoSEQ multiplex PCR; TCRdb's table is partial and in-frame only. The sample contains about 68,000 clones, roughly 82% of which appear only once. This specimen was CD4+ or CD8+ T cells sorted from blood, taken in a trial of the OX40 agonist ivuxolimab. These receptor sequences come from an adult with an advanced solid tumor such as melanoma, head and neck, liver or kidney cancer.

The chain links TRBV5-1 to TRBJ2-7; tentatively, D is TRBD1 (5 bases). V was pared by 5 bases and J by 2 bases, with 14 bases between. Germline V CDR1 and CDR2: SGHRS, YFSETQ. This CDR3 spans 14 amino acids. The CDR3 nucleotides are TGCGCCAGCAGGTCAGGGATAGTGACCTACGAGCAGTACTTC. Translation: CASRSGIVTYEQYF.

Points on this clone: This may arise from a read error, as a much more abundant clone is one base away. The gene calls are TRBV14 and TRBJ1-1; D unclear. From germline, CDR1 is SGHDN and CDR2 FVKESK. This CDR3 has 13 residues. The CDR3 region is CASSPGYDSEAFF. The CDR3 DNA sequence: TGTGCCAGCAGCCCGGGGTATGATTCTGAAGCCTTCTTT. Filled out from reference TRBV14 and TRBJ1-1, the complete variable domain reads EAGVTQFPSHSVIEKGQTVTLRCDPISGHDNLYWYRRVMGKEIKFLLHFVKESKQDESGMPNNRFLAERTGGTYSTLKVQPAELEDSGVYFCASSPGYDSEAFFGQGTRLTVV.

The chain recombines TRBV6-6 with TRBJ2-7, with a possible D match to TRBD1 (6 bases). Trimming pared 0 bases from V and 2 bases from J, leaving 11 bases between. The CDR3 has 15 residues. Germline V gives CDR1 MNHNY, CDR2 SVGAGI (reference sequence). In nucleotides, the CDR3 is TGTGCCAGCAGTTACTCGAGCTGGGGGCCCTACGAGCAGTACTTC. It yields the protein CASSYSSWGPYEQYF.

The CDR3 nucleotides read TGTGCCAGCAGCACCCCCTCGGGTAGCTATGGCTACACCTTC. Its protein is CASSTPSGSYGYTF. The chain links TRBV11-2 to TRBJ1-2; no definite D call. The CDR3 sequence is 14 residues long. Trimming left V 5 bases short and J 4 bases short, with 14 bases between. CDR1 and CDR2 from the germline V gene are SGHAT and FQNNGV. Full variable domain (rest looked up from reference TRBV11-2 and TRBJ1-2): EAGVAQSPRYKIIEKRQSVAFWCNPISGHATLYWYQQILGQGPKLLIQFQNNGVVDDSQLPKDRFSAERLKGVDSTLKIQPAKLEDSAVYLCASSTPSGSYGYTFGSGTRLTVV.

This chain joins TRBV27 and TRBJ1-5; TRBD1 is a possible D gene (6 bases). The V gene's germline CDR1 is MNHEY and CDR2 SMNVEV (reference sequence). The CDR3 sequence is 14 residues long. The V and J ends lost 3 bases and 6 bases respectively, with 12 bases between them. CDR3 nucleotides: TGTGCCAGCAGTTTCTCCGACAGGAGTCAGCCCCAGCATTTT. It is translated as CASSFSDRSQPQHF.

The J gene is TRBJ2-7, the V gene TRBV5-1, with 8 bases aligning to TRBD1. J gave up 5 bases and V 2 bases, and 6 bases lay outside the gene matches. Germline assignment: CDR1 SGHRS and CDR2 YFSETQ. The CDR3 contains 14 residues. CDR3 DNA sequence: TGCGCCAGCAGCTTAGGGACAGGAGACAACGAGCAGTACTTC. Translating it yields CASSLGTGDNEQYF.

CDR3 DNA sequence: TGTGCCAGCAGTGACCGTGGACAGCACCGCTCCTACGAGCAGTACTTC. It encodes CASSDRGQHRSYEQYF. This chain joins TRBV2 and TRBJ2-5, with D tentatively TRBD1 (6 bases). The J call may be incorrect, as the DNA end agrees better with TRBJ2-7. The CDR3 length is 16 residues. Germline V gene data show CDR1 as SNHLY and CDR2 as FYNNEI.

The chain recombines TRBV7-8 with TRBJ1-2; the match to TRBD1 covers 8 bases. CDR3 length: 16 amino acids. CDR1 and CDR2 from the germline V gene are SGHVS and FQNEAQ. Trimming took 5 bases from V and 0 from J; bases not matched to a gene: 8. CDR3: CASSVLGQGTNYGYTF. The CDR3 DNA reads TGTGCCAGCAGCGTACTCGGACAGGGAACTAACTATGGCTACACCTTC.

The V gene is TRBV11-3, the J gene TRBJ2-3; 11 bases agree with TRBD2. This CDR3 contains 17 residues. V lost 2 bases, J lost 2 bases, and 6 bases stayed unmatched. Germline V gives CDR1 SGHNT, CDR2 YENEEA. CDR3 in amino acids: CASSLFTSGGPTDTQYF. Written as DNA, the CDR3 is TGTGCCAGCAGCTTATTTACTAGCGGGGGTCCCACAGATACGCAGTATTTT.

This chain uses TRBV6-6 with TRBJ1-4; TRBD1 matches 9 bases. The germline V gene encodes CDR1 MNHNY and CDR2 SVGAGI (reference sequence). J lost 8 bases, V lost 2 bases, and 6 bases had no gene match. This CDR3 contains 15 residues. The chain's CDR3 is CASSYVTGGKEKLFF. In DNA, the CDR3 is TGTGCCAGCAGTTACGTAACAGGGGGCAAGGAAAAACTGTTTTTT.

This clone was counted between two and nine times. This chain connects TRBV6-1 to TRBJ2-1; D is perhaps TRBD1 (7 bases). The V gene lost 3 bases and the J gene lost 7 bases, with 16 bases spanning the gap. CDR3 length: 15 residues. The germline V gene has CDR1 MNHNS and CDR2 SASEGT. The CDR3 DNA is TGTGCCAGCAGTGATTGGCAGGGGGGAACGAATGAGCAGTTCTTC. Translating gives CASSDWQGGTNEQFF.

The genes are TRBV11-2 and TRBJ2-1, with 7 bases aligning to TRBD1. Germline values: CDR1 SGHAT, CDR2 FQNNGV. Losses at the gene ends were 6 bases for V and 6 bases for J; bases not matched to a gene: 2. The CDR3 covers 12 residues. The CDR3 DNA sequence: TGTGCCAGCAGGCGACAGGGCAATGAGCAGTTCTTC. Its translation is CASRRQGNEQFF.

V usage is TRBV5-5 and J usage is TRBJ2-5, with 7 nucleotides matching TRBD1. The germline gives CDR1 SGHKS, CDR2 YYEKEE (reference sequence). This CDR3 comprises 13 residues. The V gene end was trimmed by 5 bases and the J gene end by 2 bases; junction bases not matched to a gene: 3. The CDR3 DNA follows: TGTGCCAGCAGTCGGGACAGACAAGAGACCCAGTACTTC. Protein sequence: CASSRDRQETQYF.

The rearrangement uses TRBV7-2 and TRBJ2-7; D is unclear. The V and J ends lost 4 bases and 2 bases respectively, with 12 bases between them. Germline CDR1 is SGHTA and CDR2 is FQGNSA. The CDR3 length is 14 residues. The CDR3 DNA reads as TGTGCCAGCAGCTCGCCCGGAGTAGCCTACGAGCAGTACTTC. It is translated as CASSSPGVAYEQYF. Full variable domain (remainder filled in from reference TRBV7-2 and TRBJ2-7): GAGVSQSPSNKVTEKGKDVELRCDPISGHTALYWYRQSLGQGLEFLIYFQGNSAPDKSGLPSDRFSAERTGGSVSTLTIQRTQQEDSAVYLCASSSPGVAYEQYFGPGTRLTVT.

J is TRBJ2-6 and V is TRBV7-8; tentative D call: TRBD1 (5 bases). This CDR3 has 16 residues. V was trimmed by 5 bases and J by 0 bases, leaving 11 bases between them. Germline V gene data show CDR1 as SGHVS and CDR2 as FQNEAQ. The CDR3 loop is CASSQGVFSGANVLTF. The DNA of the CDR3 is TGTGCCAGCAGCCAAGGGGTTTTCTCTGGGGCCAACGTCCTGACTTTC.

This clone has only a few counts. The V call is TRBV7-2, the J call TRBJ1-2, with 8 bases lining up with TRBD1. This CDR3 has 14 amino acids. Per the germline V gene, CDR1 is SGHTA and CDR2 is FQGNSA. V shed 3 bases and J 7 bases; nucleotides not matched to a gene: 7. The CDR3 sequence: CASSLETGATGYTF. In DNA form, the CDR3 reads TGTGCCAGCAGCTTGGAGACAGGGGCAACTGGCTACACCTTC.

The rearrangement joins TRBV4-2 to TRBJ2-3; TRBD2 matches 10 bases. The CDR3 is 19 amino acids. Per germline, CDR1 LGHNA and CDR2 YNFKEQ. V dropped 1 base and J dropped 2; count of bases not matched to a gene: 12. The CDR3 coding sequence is TGTGCCAGCAGCCAAGGAGGGCTAGCGGGGGTGCGGGCCACAGATACGCAGTATTTT. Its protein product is CASSQGGLAGVRATDTQYF.

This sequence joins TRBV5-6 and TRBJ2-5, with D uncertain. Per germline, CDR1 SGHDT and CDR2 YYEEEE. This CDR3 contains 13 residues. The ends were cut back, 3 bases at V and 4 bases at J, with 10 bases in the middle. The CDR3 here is CASSSGPLETQYF. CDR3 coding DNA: TGTGCCAGCAGCTCCGGCCCCTTAGAGACCCAGTACTTC.

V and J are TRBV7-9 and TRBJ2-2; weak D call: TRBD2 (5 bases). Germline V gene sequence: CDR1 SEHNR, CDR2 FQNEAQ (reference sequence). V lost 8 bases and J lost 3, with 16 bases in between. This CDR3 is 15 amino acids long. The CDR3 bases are TGTGCCAGCGGATCCCCGGGAACCTACACCGGGGAGCTGTTTTTT. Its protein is CASGSPGTYTGELFF.

CDR3 in DNA: TGTGCCTGGAGTGTACGAGGTTTTCAGCCCCAGCATTTT. Protein: CAWSVRGFQPQHF. V and J are TRBV30 and TRBJ1-5, with D unresolved. Germline V lookup: CDR1 GTSNPN, CDR2 SVGIG (reference sequence). The CDR3 runs 13 residues. V lost 0 bases to trimming and J lost 6 bases, with 9 bases between them.

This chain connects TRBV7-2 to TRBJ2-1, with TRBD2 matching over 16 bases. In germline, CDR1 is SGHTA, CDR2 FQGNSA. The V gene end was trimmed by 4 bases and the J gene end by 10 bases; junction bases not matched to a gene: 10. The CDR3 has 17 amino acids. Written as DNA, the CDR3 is TGTGCCAGCAGCTCAGGGGGACTAGCGGGAGGGACCGGGGAGCAGTTCTTC. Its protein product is CASSSGGLAGGTGEQFF.

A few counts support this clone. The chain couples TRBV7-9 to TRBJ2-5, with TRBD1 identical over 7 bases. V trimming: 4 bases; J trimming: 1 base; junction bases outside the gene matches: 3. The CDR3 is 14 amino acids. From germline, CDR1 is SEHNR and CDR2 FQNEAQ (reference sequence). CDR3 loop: CASSSGTAQETQYF. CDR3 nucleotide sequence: TGTGCCAGCAGCTCCGGGACAGCCCAAGAGACCCAGTACTTC.

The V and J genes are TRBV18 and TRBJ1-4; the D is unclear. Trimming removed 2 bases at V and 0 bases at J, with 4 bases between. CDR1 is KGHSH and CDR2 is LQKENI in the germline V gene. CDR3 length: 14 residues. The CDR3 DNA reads TGTGCCAGCTCACCAACGGCAACTAATGAAAAACTGTTTTTT. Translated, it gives CASSPTATNEKLFF. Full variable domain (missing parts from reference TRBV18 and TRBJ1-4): NAGVMQNPRHLVRRRGQEARLRCSPMKGHSHVYWYRQLPEEGLKFMVYLQKENIIDESGMPKERFSAEFPKEGPSILRIQQVVRGDSAAYFCASSPTATNEKLFFGSGTQLSVL.

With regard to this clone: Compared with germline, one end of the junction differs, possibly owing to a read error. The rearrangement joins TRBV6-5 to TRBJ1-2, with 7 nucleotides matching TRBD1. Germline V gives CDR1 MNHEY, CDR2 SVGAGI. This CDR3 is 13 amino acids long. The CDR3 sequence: CASSYTNRGLIAF. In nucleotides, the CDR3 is TGTGCCAGCAGTTACACAAACAGGGGCCTGATCGCCTTC.

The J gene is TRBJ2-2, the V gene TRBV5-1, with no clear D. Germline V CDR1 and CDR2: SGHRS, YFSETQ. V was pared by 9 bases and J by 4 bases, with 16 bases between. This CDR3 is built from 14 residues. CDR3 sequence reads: CATRAEIITGELFF. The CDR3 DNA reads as TGCGCCACCCGGGCCGAGATAATCACCGGGGAGCTGTTTTTT.

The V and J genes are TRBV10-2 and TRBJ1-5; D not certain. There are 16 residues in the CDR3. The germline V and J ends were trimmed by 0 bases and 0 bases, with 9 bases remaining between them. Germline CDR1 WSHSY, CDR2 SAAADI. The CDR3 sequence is CASSESGQLSNQPQHF. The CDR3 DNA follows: TGCGCCAGCAGTGAGTCAGGGCAGCTTAGCAATCAGCCCCAGCATTTT.

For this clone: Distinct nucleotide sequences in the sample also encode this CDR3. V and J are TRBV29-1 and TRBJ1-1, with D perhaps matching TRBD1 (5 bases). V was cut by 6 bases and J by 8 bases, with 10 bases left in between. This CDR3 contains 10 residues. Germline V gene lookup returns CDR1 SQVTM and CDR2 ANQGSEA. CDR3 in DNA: TGCAGCGTGAGGGACGCCGAAGCTTTCTTT. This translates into CSVRDAEAFF.

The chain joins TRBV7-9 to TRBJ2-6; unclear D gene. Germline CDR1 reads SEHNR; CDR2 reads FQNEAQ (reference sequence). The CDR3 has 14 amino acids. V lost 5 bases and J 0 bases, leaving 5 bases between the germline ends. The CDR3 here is CASSPDSGANVLTF. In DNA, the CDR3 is TGTGCCAGCAGCCCCGACTCTGGGGCCAACGTCCTGACTTTC.

The CDR3: CASSLVGTSINYEQYF. The CDR3 DNA follows: TGCGCCAGCAGCTTGGTAGGGACAAGCATCAATTACGAGCAGTACTTC. The chain combines TRBV5-1 with TRBJ2-7; a possible D gene is TRBD1 (6 bases). V was clipped by 0 bases and J by 4 bases, with 17 bases between them. The germline gives CDR1 SGHRS, CDR2 YFSETQ. CDR3 length: 16 residues.

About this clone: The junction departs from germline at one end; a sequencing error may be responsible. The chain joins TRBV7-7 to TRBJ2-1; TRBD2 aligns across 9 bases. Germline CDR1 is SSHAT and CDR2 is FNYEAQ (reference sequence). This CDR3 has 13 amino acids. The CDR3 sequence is CASSSGLANEQFF. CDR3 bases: TGTGCTAGCAGCTCCGGACTAGCGAATGAGCAGTTCTTC.

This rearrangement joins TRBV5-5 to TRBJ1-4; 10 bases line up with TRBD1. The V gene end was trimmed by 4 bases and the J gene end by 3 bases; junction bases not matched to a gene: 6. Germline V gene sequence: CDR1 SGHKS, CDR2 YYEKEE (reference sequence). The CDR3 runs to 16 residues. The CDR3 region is CASSAGQGVSNEKLFF. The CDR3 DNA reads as TGTGCCAGCAGCGCTGGACAGGGGGTATCTAATGAAAAACTGTTTTTT.